The source of this T cell receptor (beta chain) is a study of control samples from healthy donors and cancer patients. V was cut by 5 bases and J by 5 bases, with 13 bases left in between. Germline V gene sequence: CDR1 SGHVS, CDR2 FQNEAQ. The CDR3 is 14 residues long. This clone was counted a single time. Sequenced by immunoSEQ multiplex PCR; TCRdb stores in-frame clones only, minus some. The sample yields some 100,000 clones, 79% seen once. Sequencing was done on a sample of blood. The source of this sequence is a woman under 40 in good health. The chain is built from TRBV7-8 and TRBJ1-3; perhaps TRBD1 as D (6 bases). CDR3 bases: TGTGCCAGCAGCCCATCGGGACACCGAAACACCATATATTTT. Translating it yields CASSPSGHRNTIYF. The complete variable domain, with remaining parts taken from reference TRBV7-8 and TRBJ1-3, reads GAGVSQSPRYKVAKRGQDVALRCDPISGHVSLFWYQQALGQGPEFLTYFQNEAQLDKSGLPSDRFFAERPEGSVSTLKIQRTQQEDSAVYLCASSPSGHRNTIYFGEGSWLTVV.